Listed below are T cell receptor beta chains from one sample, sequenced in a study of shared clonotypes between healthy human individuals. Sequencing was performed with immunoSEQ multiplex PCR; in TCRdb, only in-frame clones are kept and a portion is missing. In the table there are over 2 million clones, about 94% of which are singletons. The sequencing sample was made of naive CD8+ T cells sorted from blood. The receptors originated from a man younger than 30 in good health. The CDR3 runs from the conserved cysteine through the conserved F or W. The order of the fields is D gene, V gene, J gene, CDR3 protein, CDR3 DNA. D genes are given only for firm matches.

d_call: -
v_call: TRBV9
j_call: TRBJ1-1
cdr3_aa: CASSVAPNTEAFF
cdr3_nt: TGTGCCAGCAGCGTAGCCCCGAACACTGAAGCTTTCTTT

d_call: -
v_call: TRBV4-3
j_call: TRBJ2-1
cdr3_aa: CASSQEEVVAEEHEQFF
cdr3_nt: TGCGCCAGCAGCCAAGAAGAGGTCGTAGCGGAGGAGCATGAGCAGTTCTTC

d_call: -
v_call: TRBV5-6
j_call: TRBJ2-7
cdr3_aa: CASSLAAGLPYEQYF
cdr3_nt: TGTGCCAGCAGCTTGGCCGCAGGGCTCCCCTACGAGCAGTACTTC

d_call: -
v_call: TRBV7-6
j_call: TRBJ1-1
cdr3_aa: CASSLGWGTEAFF
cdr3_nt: TGTGCCAGCAGCTTAGGGTGGGGCACTGAAGCTTTCTTT

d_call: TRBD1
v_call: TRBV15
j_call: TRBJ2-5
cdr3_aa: CATSTPTGSVFVETQYF
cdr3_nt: TGTGCCACCAGCACCCCGACAGGGTCAGTTTTCGTAGAGACCCAGTACTTC

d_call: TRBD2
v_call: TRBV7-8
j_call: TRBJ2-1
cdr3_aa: CASSAAVTSGGASNEQFF
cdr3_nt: TGTGCCAGCAGCGCTGCGGTAACTAGCGGGGGGGCCAGCAATGAGCAGTTCTTC

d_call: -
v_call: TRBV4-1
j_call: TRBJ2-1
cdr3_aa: CASADDFSLYNEQFF
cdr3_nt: TGCGCCAGCGCAGATGACTTTTCCCTTTACAATGAGCAGTTCTTC

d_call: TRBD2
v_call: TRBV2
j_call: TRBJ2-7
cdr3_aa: CASSGLSGSIYEQYF
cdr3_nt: TGTGCCAGCAGTGGTCTTAGCGGGAGCATCTACGAGCAGTACTTC

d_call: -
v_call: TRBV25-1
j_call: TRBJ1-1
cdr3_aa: CASSEIGMNTEAFF
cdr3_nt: TGTGCCAGCAGTGAAATTGGTATGAACACTGAAGCTTTCTTT

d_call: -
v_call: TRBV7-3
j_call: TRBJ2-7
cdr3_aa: CASSPGRGSSYEQYF
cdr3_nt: TGTGCCAGCAGCCCCGGTAGGGGTAGCTCCTACGAGCAGTACTTC

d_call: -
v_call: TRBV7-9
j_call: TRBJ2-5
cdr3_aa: CASSSENRLGGTQYF
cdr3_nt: TGTGCCAGCAGCTCGGAGAACAGGCTTGGGGGGACCCAGTACTTC

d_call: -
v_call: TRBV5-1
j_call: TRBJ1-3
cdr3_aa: CASSLDPGAGNTIYF
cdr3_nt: TGCGCCAGCAGCTTGGATCCGGGGGCGGGAAACACCATATATTTT

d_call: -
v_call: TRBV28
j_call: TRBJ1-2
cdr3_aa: CASSFLTVNYGYTF
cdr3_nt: TGTGCCAGCAGTTTTTTGACTGTAAACTATGGCTACACCTTC